This TCR beta chain was recorded in a study of a mutant IDH1 vaccine in newly diagnosed glioma. Across the whole study: Vaccine administration was initiated 4-6 weeks following radiotherapy alone, or with temozolomide cycles.

Sample time point: week 11, during vaccination. Vaccine doses each comprised 300 ug of mutant IDH1 20-mer peptide, with topical imiquimod. Germline V gives CDR1 LNHDA, CDR2 SQIVND (reference sequence). The CDR3 contains 15 residues. V was pared by 5 bases and J by 5 bases, with 7 bases of the junction left unmatched. The method was immunoSEQ multiplex PCR; TCRdb's version includes in-frame clones alone and lacks a portion of them. This sample has roughly 48,000 clones, with 91% found just once. Comment on this clone: Its cognate antigen is unknown.

The input for sequencing was PBMCs, taken from a glioma patient whose treatment included an IDH1 peptide vaccine. This chain uses TRBV19 with TRBJ2-2, with 8 bases lining up with TRBD2. The clonotype originates from a man aged 45 to 65 with glioma. As DNA, the CDR3 is TGTGCCAGTAGTCAGGGGACTAGTAGAACCGGGGAGCTGTTTTTT. Translated, it gives CASSQGTSRTGELFF.